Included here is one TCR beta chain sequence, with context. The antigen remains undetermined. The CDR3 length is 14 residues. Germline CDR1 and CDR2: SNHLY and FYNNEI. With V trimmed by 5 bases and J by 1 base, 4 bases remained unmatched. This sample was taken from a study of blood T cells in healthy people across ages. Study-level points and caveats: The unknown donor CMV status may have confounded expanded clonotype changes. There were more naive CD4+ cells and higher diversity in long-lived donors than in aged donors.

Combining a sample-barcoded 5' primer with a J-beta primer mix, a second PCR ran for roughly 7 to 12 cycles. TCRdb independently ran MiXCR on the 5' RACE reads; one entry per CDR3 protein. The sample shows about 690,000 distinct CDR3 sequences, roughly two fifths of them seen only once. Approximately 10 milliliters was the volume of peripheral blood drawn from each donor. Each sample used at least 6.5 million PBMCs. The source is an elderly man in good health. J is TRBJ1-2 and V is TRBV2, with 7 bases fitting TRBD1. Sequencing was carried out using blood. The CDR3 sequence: CASSRDSINYGYTF. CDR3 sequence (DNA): TGTGCCAGCAGTCGGGACAGTATTAACTATGGCTACACCTTC.